This T cell receptor (beta chain) was captured by sequencing in a study of radiotherapy plus CTLA-4 blockade in lung cancer. At the level of the study: Objective responses were seen in 18% of patients, disease control in about 30%.

Between the trimmed V and J ends, which lost 3 bases and 9 bases, there was a span of 5 bases. Germline CDR1 SGDLS, CDR2 YYNGEE. The CDR3 totals 10 residues. Concerning this clone: The antigen remains undetermined.

In chemo-refractory metastatic non-small-cell lung cancer, patients got ipilimumab CTLA-4 blockade together with focal radiation. TCRdb keeps only in-frame clones here, not all; method: immunoSEQ multiplex PCR. The sample holds around 30,000 clones; roughly 70% are singletons and the top ten take approximately 14%. Study-wide findings and caveats: Radiotherapy with ipilimumab was followed by blood expansion of tumor-derived clones. With interferon-beta, early dynamics of blood T cell clones were reported to best predict response.

The sequencing here drew on peripheral blood, taken from a patient treated with radiotherapy plus ipilimumab. This chain links TRBV9 with TRBJ2-3; D not certain. The TCR comes from a human donor with non-small cell lung cancer that progressed on radiotherapy plus ipilimumab. The CDR3 is CASSGETQYF. The CDR3 DNA sequence: TGTGCCAGCAGCGGTGAGACGCAGTATTTT. The variable domain in full, completed from reference TRBV9 and TRBJ2-3, reads DSGVTQTPKHLITATGQRVTLRCSPRSGDLSVYWYQQSLDQGLQFLIQYYNGEERAKGNILERFSAQQFPDLHSELNLSSLELGDSALYFCASSGETQYFGPGTRLTVL.